The rows below give T cell receptor beta chains drawn from one sample of a study of early T cells in non-severe SARS-CoV-2 infection. TCRdb reprocessed the 5' RACE reads with MiXCR, giving one entry per CDR3 protein. The sample consists of 97,000 or so distinct CDR3 sequences, 11% of them appearing once. The material was whole blood, obtained at baseline. All receptors derive from an adult who was a healthcare worker with PCR-confirmed SARS-CoV-2 infection or an uninfected control (not recorded which). Both conserved end residues are part of each CDR3. A D gene is named only where the DNA matches it firmly. The size entry is marked missing in some rows and otherwise reads once, few, many or a size class.

j_call clone_size d_call v_call cdr3_aa cdr3_nt
TRBJ1-2 . TRBD1 TRBV10-3 CAISGQGNYGYTF TGTGCCATCAGTGGACAGGGCAACTATGGCTACACCTTC
TRBJ1-6 few . TRBV27 CASRDINNSPLHF TGTGCCAGCCGGGACATTAATAATTCACCCCTCCACTTT
TRBJ2-7 few . TRBV10-3 CAISEYGDPNF TGTGCCATCAGTGAGTACGGGGATCCCAACTTC
TRBJ1-4 few . TRBV4-1 CASSQAGLAEKLFF TGCGCCAGCAGCCAAGCCGGGCTTGCTGAAAAACTGTTTTTT
TRBJ2-2 many . TRBV7-3 CASSMGSDVTGELFF TGTGCCAGCAGCATGGGTTCAGACGTAACCGGGGAGCTGTTTTTT
TRBJ1-5 many TRBD1 TRBV6-6 CASSYDRDRRNQPQHF TGTGCCAGCAGTTACGACCGGGACAGGAGGAATCAGCCCCAGCATTTT
TRBJ2-7 . . TRBV2 CASILGTSRSEQYF TGTGCCAGCATCCTTGGGACAAGTCGCAGTGAGCAGTACTTC
TRBJ2-1 . . TRBV7-2 CASSSTSRGQFF TGTGCCAGCAGCTCCACATCGAGGGGGCAGTTCTTC
TRBJ2-7 few . TRBV30 CAWSSGDTLISYEQYF TGTGCCTGGAGTTCGGGAGACACATTGATCTCCTACGAGCAGTACTTC
TRBJ1-6 . . TRBV19 CASNTGTSNSPLHF TGTGCCAGTAACACCGGGACAAGTAATTCACCCCTCCACTTT
TRBJ1-3 many . TRBV30 CAWSVGGENTIYF TGTGCCTGGAGTGTAGGTGGCGAAAACACCATATATTTT
TRBJ1-2 few . TRBV4-2 CAVASCYTF TGTGCCGTTGCCTCATGCTACACCTTC
TRBJ2-1 . TRBD2 TRBV7-9 CASMLAGAPNNEQFF TGTGCCAGCATGCTAGCGGGAGCTCCCAACAATGAGCAGTTCTTC
TRBJ2-7 many TRBD2 TRBV11-3 CASSPSAGTSVHEQYF TGTGCCAGCAGCCCCTCAGCCGGGACTAGCGTCCACGAGCAGTACTTC
TRBJ2-3 . . TRBV5-6 CASSLRRGWDTQYF TGTGCCAGCAGCTTGAGGCGGGGCTGGGATACGCAGTATTTT
TRBJ2-5 . . TRBV7-9 CASSFSGLAGETQYF TGTGCCAGCAGCTTTAGCGGTTTAGCCGGGGAGACCCAGTACTTC
TRBJ2-7 . . TRBV7-9 CASSLALGTYEQYF TGTGCCAGCAGCTTAGCACTGGGAACCTACGAGCAGTACTTC
TRBJ2-2 . . TRBV24-1 CAIGRGSTGELFF TGTGCCATCGGCAGGGGCAGCACCGGGGAGCTGTTTTTT
TRBJ2-7 many TRBD1 TRBV7-9 CASSLGDSSYEQYF TGTGCCAGCAGCTTAGGGGACAGTTCCTACGAGCAGTACTTC
TRBJ2-7 . . TRBV18 CASSPGRTKDEQYF TGTGCCAGCTCACCAGGAAGGACAAAAGACGAGCAGTACTTC
TRBJ2-2 many TRBD1 TRBV29-1 CSVGTGWNTGELFF TGCAGCGTCGGGACAGGGTGGAACACCGGGGAGCTGTTTTTT
TRBJ2-7 many . TRBV3-1 CASSLGVYEQYF TGTGCCAGCAGCCTGGGGGTCTACGAGCAGTACTTC
TRBJ2-7 few . TRBV20-1 CSARALGQQYF TGCAGTGCTCGGGCGCTGGGACAGCAGTACTTC
TRBJ2-1 many TRBD2 TRBV5-4 CASSPGTSGVQYNEQFF TGTGCCAGCAGCCCGGGGACTAGCGGGGTACAATACAATGAGCAGTTCTTC
TRBJ2-2 . TRBD1 TRBV11-3 CASSSRQGPGELFF TGTGCCAGCAGCAGCAGACAGGGACCCGGGGAGCTGTTTTTT
TRBJ2-1 many . TRBV14 CASSFRVRGRNEQFF TGTGCCAGCAGTTTTCGGGTCAGGGGTCGGAATGAGCAGTTCTTC
TRBJ2-7 . TRBD1 TRBV7-6 CASSSMTGSGYEQYF TGTGCCAGCAGCTCCATGACAGGGTCCGGGTACGAGCAGTACTTC
TRBJ2-7 many . TRBV7-3 CASSSNRDYEQYF TGTGCCAGCAGCTCCAACAGGGACTACGAGCAGTACTTC
TRBJ1-2 many TRBD1 TRBV12-3/TRBV12-4 CASRLRTGGADGYTF TGTGCCAGCAGACTGCGGACAGGGGGCGCGGATGGCTACACCTTC
TRBJ2-3 . . TRBV5-1 CASSVRGVADTQYF TGCGCCAGCAGCGTAAGGGGTGTGGCAGATACGCAGTATTTT
TRBJ2-3 . TRBD2 TRBV4-1 CASSQEGLAGADTQYF TGCGCCAGCAGCCAAGAAGGACTAGCGGGCGCTGATACGCAGTATTTT
TRBJ2-2 many . TRBV7-9 CASKFGGLSTGELFF TGTGCCAGCAAGTTTGGGGGGCTGAGCACCGGGGAGCTGTTTTTT
TRBJ1-1 . . TRBV7-3 CASSLPGQTEAFF TGTGCCAGCAGCTTACCTGGACAGACCGAAGCTTTCTTT
TRBJ1-2 few . TRBV6-5 CASSPSSLRGYTF TGTGCCAGCAGTCCCAGTTCACTTCGGGGCTACACCTTC
TRBJ1-6 . . TRBV9 CASSVDLGDNSPLHF TGTGCCAGCAGCGTAGACCTGGGGGACAATTCACCCCTCCACTTT
TRBJ2-7 few TRBD2 TRBV5-5 CASSLIAGGHYEQYF TGTGCCAGCAGCTTAATAGCGGGAGGACATTACGAGCAGTACTTC
TRBJ2-1 . TRBD2 TRBV24-1 CAKRKRDRYNEQFF TGTGCCAAGAGAAAGCGGGACCGATACAATGAGCAGTTCTTC
TRBJ2-7 few TRBD1 TRBV6-5 CASSYGQGVEQYF TGTGCCAGCAGTTACGGACAGGGGGTCGAGCAGTACTTC
TRBJ2-4 few . TRBV5-4 CASSPDVGAKNIQYF TGTGCCAGCAGCCCCGACGTAGGAGCCAAAAACATTCAGTACTTC
TRBJ2-2 . . TRBV18 CASSTMPAPNTGELFF TGTGCCAGCTCAACTATGCCGGCTCCGAACACCGGGGAGCTGTTTTTT
TRBJ1-5 . . TRBV6-1 CASSTGSYNQPQHF TGTGCCAGCAGTACCGGGAGTTACAATCAGCCCCAGCATTTT
TRBJ1-2 few . TRBV5-6 CASGRMGSTNYGYTF TGTGCCAGCGGGCGGATGGGCAGCACGAACTATGGCTACACCTTC
TRBJ1-2 many TRBD1 TRBV19 CASTGERGRGGYTF TGTGCCAGTACTGGGGAGAGGGGGCGCGGTGGCTACACCTTC
TRBJ2-3 many . TRBV7-2 CASSLDSGDGADTQYF TGTGCCAGCAGCTTAGACAGCGGAGACGGGGCAGATACGCAGTATTTT
TRBJ2-6 few . TRBV28 CASRPEQGMSSGANVLTF TGTGCCAGCAGGCCGGAACAAGGGATGAGTTCTGGGGCCAACGTCCTGACTTTC
TRBJ2-1 . . TRBV9 CASSTGKIQFF TGTGCCAGCAGTACAGGAAAGATACAGTTCTTC
TRBJ2-3 . TRBD2 TRBV4-2 CASSQDRLAGGYASTDTQYF TGTGCCAGCAGCCAAGATCGGCTAGCGGGGGGTTACGCTAGCACAGATACGCAGTATTTT
TRBJ2-1 few . TRBV9 CASSPGGLPNNEQFF TGTGCCAGCAGCCCCGGGGGATTACCAAATAATGAGCAGTTCTTC
TRBJ2-1 . . TRBV12-5 CASGFGDGRALGQFF TGTGCTAGTGGTTTTGGGGATGGCCGAGCGCTGGGGCAGTTCTTC
TRBJ2-3 many . TRBV11-2 CASSSNGDTQYF TGTGCCAGCAGCTCAAATGGCGATACGCAGTATTTT
TRBJ2-5 . . TRBV4-2 CASSQGVIQTGSETQYF TGTGCCAGCAGCCAAGGGGTTATCCAGACAGGATCAGAGACCCAGTACTTC
TRBJ2-1 many TRBD2 TRBV5-4 CASRAGTSVIDEQFF TGTGCCAGCAGGGCCGGGACTAGCGTTATAGATGAGCAGTTCTTC
TRBJ2-7 . . TRBV4-2 CASSQDPNRVWEQYF TGTGCCAGCAGCCAGGACCCGAACAGGGTGTGGGAGCAGTACTTC
TRBJ2-5 many TRBD2 TRBV5-1 CASSLGLAGAQETQYF TGCGCCAGCAGTTTAGGACTAGCGGGGGCACAAGAGACCCAGTACTTC